Included here is one T cell receptor (beta chain) sequence, with context. The antigen is not known. Data came from immunoSEQ multiplex PCR; TCRdb stores just in-frame clones and leaves some out. The table has 70,000 or so clones, about 79% seen once. The sample is drawn from a study of OX40 agonist ivuxolimab in advanced cancers. The study, taken as a whole, reports: Expanded peripheral T cells had an undetermined antigen specificity.

After removal of 4 bases from V and 3 bases from J, the junction contained 6 bases not matched to a gene. CDR3 length: 15 residues. The germline CDR1 and CDR2 sequences are SGHRS and YFSETQ. Source: CD4+ or CD8+ T cells sorted from blood, taken in a trial of the OX40 agonist ivuxolimab. This clonotype originated in an adult with an advanced solid tumor such as melanoma, head and neck, liver or kidney cancer. The V gene is TRBV5-1, the J gene TRBJ2-7; 11 nucleotides align to TRBD1. The CDR3 is CASSPGTGGIYEQYF. As DNA, the CDR3 is TGCGCCAGCAGCCCCGGGACAGGGGGTATCTACGAGCAGTACTTC.